Below, one T cell receptor (beta chain) is given with its context. The CDR3 runs to 14 residues. In germline, CDR1 is LGHNA, CDR2 YSLEER. V lost 0 bases and J lost 2, with 6 bases in between. The data stem from a study of blood T cell repertoires in COVID-19. Original data processing: The assay estimated nucleated cells by amplifying reference gene primers. Repertoires were generated with immunoSEQ multiplex PCR, while TCRdb's copy carries only in-frame clones and drops some. The V and J calls and clone size were taken over from that table, and D and trimming were inferred from the DNA. The top ten hold about 1.6% of the sample, which has fewer than 300,000 clones, approximately 87% seen once.

The sample comprised peripheral blood. The V and J genes are TRBV4-3 and TRBJ2-3; D call uncertain. This clonotype originated in a woman in her thirties or forties who had recovered from COVID-19. CDR3 DNA: TGCGCCAGCAGCCAAGATGGCCACACAGATACGCAGTATTTT. Encoded protein: CASSQDGHTDTQYF.